These 28 T cell receptor beta chains came from one sample sequenced in a study of tumor-infiltrating lymphocytes in localized non-small cell lung cancer. The table came from immunoSEQ multiplex PCR; TCRdb's copy has only in-frame clones and leaves some out. The sample has some 15,000 clones, around 81% seen once. Material for sequencing was lung tumor tissue. These receptors were taken from a human donor with non-small cell lung cancer.

This clone was seen a handful of times. J is TRBJ2-7 and V is TRBV7-2, with 11 bases aligning to TRBD1. The V gene's germline CDR1 is SGHTA and CDR2 FQGNSA. This CDR3 has 15 amino acids. Trimming took 4 bases from V and 1 from J; bases not matched to a gene: 3. CDR3 DNA sequence: TGTGCCAGCAGCTACGGACAGGGGGCTTCCTACGAGCAGTACTTC. This codes for CASSYGQGASYEQYF. Together with reference TRBV7-2 and TRBJ2-7, the CDR3 gives the full variable domain: GAGVSQSPSNKVTEKGKDVELRCDPISGHTALYWYRQSLGQGLEFLIYFQGNSAPDKSGLPSDRFSAERTGGSVSTLTIQRTQQEDSAVYLCASSYGQGASYEQYFGPGTRLTVT.

The rearrangement uses TRBV25-1 and TRBJ2-5; D unresolved. V lost 8 bases and J 0 bases, leaving 10 bases between the germline ends. Looked up from germline, CDR1 is MGHDK and CDR2 is SYGVNS. The CDR3 runs to 13 residues. This CDR3 reads CASQGQYQETQYF. The CDR3 DNA follows: TGTGCCAGCCAAGGCCAGTACCAAGAGACCCAGTACTTC.

This chain joins TRBV7-2 and TRBJ2-1; D is possibly TRBD2 (6 bases). The V and J ends lost 6 bases and 0 bases respectively, with 9 bases between them. The CDR3 sequence is 14 residues long. Germline CDR1 reads SGHTA; CDR2 reads FQGNSA. CDR3 nucleotides: TGTGCCAGCAGTCCGGGACTCTCCTACAATGAGCAGTTCTTC. This sequence encodes CASSPGLSYNEQFF. The variable domain in full, completed from reference TRBV7-2 and TRBJ2-1, reads GAGVSQSPSNKVTEKGKDVELRCDPISGHTALYWYRQSLGQGLEFLIYFQGNSAPDKSGLPSDRFSAERTGGSVSTLTIQRTQQEDSAVYLCASSPGLSYNEQFFGPGTRLTVL.

This clone was detected only a few times. DNA for the CDR3: TGTGCCAGTAGTCGGACTCCCTCGACCACCGGGGAGCTGTTTTTT. Its protein product is CASSRTPSTTGELFF. The rearrangement uses TRBV19 and TRBJ2-2, with a weak D call TRBD2 (5 bases). V shed 5 bases and J shed 4 bases, with 14 bases lying between them. Germline loops: CDR1 LNHDA, CDR2 SQIVND (reference sequence). The CDR3 consists of 15 residues.

The genes are TRBV7-9 and TRBJ1-3; D unclear. V shed 0 bases and J shed 0 bases, with 3 bases lying between them. The CDR3 is 14 amino acids. Germline V lookup: CDR1 SEHNR, CDR2 FQNEAQ (reference sequence). CDR3 bases: TGTGCCAGCAGCTTAGCAAACTCTGGAAACACCATATATTTT. It is translated as CASSLANSGNTIYF.

This clone was recorded a few times. The CDR3 is CASSEGGPYGYTF. CDR3 nucleotide sequence: TGTGCCAGCAGTGAGGGGGGCCCCTATGGCTACACCTTC. The chain recombines TRBV6-1 with TRBJ1-2; D is perhaps TRBD1 (6 bases). Trimming pared 3 bases from V and 4 bases from J, leaving 9 bases between. The germline CDR1 and CDR2 sequences are MNHNS and SASEGT. This CDR3 region has 13 residues.

The chain joins TRBV13 to TRBJ2-2; no clear D. From germline, CDR1 is PRHDT and CDR2 FYEKMQ (reference sequence). The V and J ends lost 0 bases and 5 bases respectively, with 4 bases between them. This CDR3 spans 13 amino acids. CDR3 sequence: CASSLGLTGELFF. For the CDR3, the DNA is TGTGCCAGCAGCTTAGGACTGACCGGGGAGCTGTTTTTT.

The chain recombines TRBV14 with TRBJ2-7; D ambiguous. V was cut by 4 bases and J by 2 bases, with 6 bases left in between. Germline CDR1 and CDR2: SGHDN and FVKESK. This CDR3 has 12 amino acids. CDR3 bases: TGTGCCAGCAGCCGAACAACCTACGAGCAGTACTTC. This gives the protein CASSRTTYEQYF.

The CDR3 here is CASATRTETYEQYF. The CDR3 DNA is TGTGCCAGCGCAACCCGTACCGAAACCTACGAGCAGTACTTC. The rearrangement joins TRBV18 to TRBJ2-7, with unresolved D. The V gene's germline CDR1 is KGHSH and CDR2 LQKENI. The length of the CDR3 is 14 residues. V dropped 8 bases and J dropped 2 bases, with 16 bases sitting between them.

This clone was seen a handful of times. The V call is TRBV4-2, the J call TRBJ2-1; no definite D call. Germline CDR1 LGHNA, CDR2 YNFKEQ. V lost 0 bases and J lost 7, with 4 bases in between. CDR3 length: 12 amino acids. CDR3 in DNA: TGTGCCAGCAGCCAAGATGGGAATGAGCAGTTCTTC. Protein: CASSQDGNEQFF.

The gene calls are TRBV19 and TRBJ1-2; TRBD1 agrees at 7 bases. Germline CDR1 LNHDA, CDR2 SQIVND (reference sequence). Unmatched junction bases numbered 17, after V lost 3 bases and J lost 7 bases. This CDR3 comprises 17 residues. The CDR3 is CASSISSGGRGGSGYTF. In DNA form, the CDR3 reads TGTGCCAGTAGTATTTCTTCCGGAGGCAGGGGGGGGTCTGGCTACACCTTC.

This clone was seen more than once but under ten times. The gene calls are TRBV19 and TRBJ1-3, with D maybe TRBD1 (5 bases). Germline values: CDR1 LNHDA, CDR2 SQIVND (reference sequence). V was pared by 7 bases and J by 3 bases, with 13 bases between. CDR3 size: 14 residues. This CDR3 reads CASTSDSLGNTIYF. The CDR3 nucleotides are TGTGCCAGTACCTCAGACAGCCTTGGAAACACCATATATTTT. Filled out from reference TRBV19 and TRBJ1-3, the complete variable domain reads DGGITQSPKYLFRKEGQNVTLSCEQNLNHDAMYWYRQDPGQGLRLIYYSQIVNDFQKGDIAEGYSVSREKKESFPLTVTSAQKNPTAFYLCASTSDSLGNTIYFGEGSWLTVV.

The chain links TRBV15 to TRBJ2-3; 9 bases are shared with TRBD2. The CDR3 is 17 amino acids. V shed 3 bases and J 5 bases; nucleotides not matched to a gene: 12. Germline V gene data show CDR1 as LNHNV and CDR2 as YYDKDF (reference sequence). The CDR3 reads CATSSRSGSPRIDTQYF. CDR3 sequence (DNA): TGTGCCACCAGCAGTCGTAGCGGGAGCCCTAGGATAGATACGCAGTATTTT.

The V and J genes are TRBV6-5 and TRBJ2-1; D ambiguous. The germline V gene encodes CDR1 MNHEY and CDR2 SVGAGI. The CDR3 runs 14 residues. Deletions cut 2 bases from V and 6 bases from J, with 11 bases between. CDR3 in DNA: TGTGCCAGCAGTTACGAGGATGGGCGCAATGAGCAGTTCTTC. This gives the protein CASSYEDGRNEQFF.

This chain links TRBV18 with TRBJ1-2; D remains unclear. Germline values: CDR1 KGHSH, CDR2 LQKENI. This CDR3 has 13 residues. The V end lost 3 bases, the J end lost 4 bases, and 9 bases lay between the germline ends. The CDR3 region is CASSPPMTYGYTF. CDR3 bases: TGTGCCAGCTCACCGCCGATGACCTATGGCTACACCTTC.

The rearrangement uses TRBV29-1 and TRBJ1-1; tentatively, D is TRBD1 (6 bases). This CDR3 region has 14 residues. CDR1 is SQVTM and CDR2 is ANQGSEA in the germline V gene. The V end lost 6 bases, the J end lost 1 base, and 15 bases lay between the germline ends. The CDR3 coding sequence is TGCAGCGTACTTAAGGGGGGGAGGAACACTGAAGCTTTCTTT. Protein sequence: CSVLKGGRNTEAFF.

The chain has TRBV11-2 and TRBJ2-1; D not resolved. This CDR3 is 14 amino acids long. V was trimmed by 0 bases and J by 8 bases, leaving 11 bases between them. Germline V gene sequence: CDR1 SGHAT, CDR2 FQNNGV. The CDR3 region is CASSLDRWTDEQFF. DNA for the CDR3: TGTGCCAGCAGCTTAGATCGTTGGACCGATGAGCAGTTCTTC.

The gene calls are TRBV29-1 and TRBJ1-1; D not resolved. V was clipped by 5 bases and J by 5 bases, with 18 bases between them. The CDR3 runs 14 residues. Germline loops: CDR1 SQVTM, CDR2 ANQGSEA. CDR3 loop: CSVLRRPDRTEAFF. The CDR3 DNA reads TGCAGCGTTCTTAGGAGGCCCGATCGAACTGAAGCTTTCTTT.

V is TRBV7-6 and J is TRBJ2-4; D uncertain. Deletions cut 1 base from V and 7 bases from J, with 26 bases between. Per the germline V gene, CDR1 is SGHVS and CDR2 is FNYEAQ. The CDR3 loop spans 19 amino acids. This chain's CDR3 is CASSLGLRSGIRAGNIQYF. As DNA, the CDR3 is TGTGCCAGCAGCTTAGGCCTGCGCTCCGGCATCAGAGCCGGGAACATTCAGTACTTC.

This clone showed up just a few times. This rearrangement joins TRBV29-1 to TRBJ2-3; D not resolved. Germline V gene data show CDR1 as SQVTM and CDR2 as ANQGSEA. V lost 0 bases and J lost 1, with 14 bases in between. This CDR3 is 16 amino acids long. The CDR3 sequence: CSVEEPGFRRTDTQYF. CDR3 DNA: TGCAGCGTTGAAGAGCCGGGCTTTCGCCGCACAGATACGCAGTATTTT.

The chain joins TRBV19 to TRBJ2-7; a weak D match, TRBD2 (5 bases). CDR1 LNHDA and CDR2 SQIVND come from the germline V gene (reference sequence). The CDR3 covers 15 residues. Trimming shortened V by 5 bases and J by 2 bases, and 16 bases separated the two germline ends. The CDR3 bases are TGTGCCAGTAGTGATCGGACGGAGGCTGCCTACGAGCAGTACTTC. As protein: CASSDRTEAAYEQYF.

The V and J genes are TRBV7-2 and TRBJ1-3; tentative D call: TRBD1 (5 bases). With 5 bases removed from V and 0 bases from J, the gap between germline ends came to 11 bases. Germline V CDR1 and CDR2: SGHTA, FQGNSA. There are 15 residues in the CDR3. CDR3 sequence reads: CASSRDGASGNTIYF. CDR3 DNA: TGTGCCAGCAGCCGGGACGGAGCCTCTGGAAACACCATATATTTT.

For the CDR3, the DNA is TGCAGCGTGGGGGGAGCGGGAGTCTACGAGCAGTACTTC. Protein product: CSVGGAGVYEQYF. V and J are TRBV29-1 and TRBJ2-7; 8 bases map to TRBD2. The CDR3 length is 13 residues. The germline V gene has CDR1 SQVTM and CDR2 ANQGSEA. J was trimmed by 3 bases and V by 6 bases; bases with no gene match: 7.

The rearrangement links TRBV6-1 to TRBJ2-1, with 7 bases aligning to TRBD2. The V and J ends lost 3 bases and 8 bases, in that order; junction bases with no gene match: 10. This CDR3 region has 15 residues. Germline CDR1 and CDR2: MNHNS and SASEGT. The CDR3 nucleotides read TGTGCCAGCAGTGATGTAGCGGGTAGGCAGGATGAGCAGTTCTTC. Protein product: CASSDVAGRQDEQFF.

V usage is TRBV19 and J usage is TRBJ1-5; D not certain. Germline V gene lookup returns CDR1 LNHDA and CDR2 SQIVND (reference sequence). V gave up 0 bases and J gave up 2 bases, with 8 bases separating them. The CDR3 contains 15 residues. CDR3 region: CASSIDDGGNQPQHF. The CDR3 coding sequence is TGTGCCAGTAGTATAGACGACGGGGGCAATCAGCCCCAGCATTTT. Together with reference TRBV19 and TRBJ1-5, the CDR3 gives the full variable domain: DGGITQSPKYLFRKEGQNVTLSCEQNLNHDAMYWYRQDPGQGLRLIYYSQIVNDFQKGDIAEGYSVSREKKESFPLTVTSAQKNPTAFYLCASSIDDGGNQPQHFGDGTRLSIL.

This sequence joins TRBV30 and TRBJ2-3; 8 bases agree with TRBD2. This CDR3 has 13 residues. Germline CDR1 and CDR2: GTSNPN and SVGIG (reference sequence). With V trimmed by 0 bases and J by 14 bases, 10 bases remained unmatched. In DNA form, the CDR3 reads TGTGCCTGGAGTGTACGGACTAGCCCTCCGAGGTATTTT. It yields the protein CAWSVRTSPPRYF.

V is TRBV19 and J is TRBJ2-6; D is undetermined. This CDR3 region has 16 residues. Germline CDR1 is LNHDA and CDR2 is SQIVND (reference sequence). Trimming shortened V by 3 bases and J by 0 bases, and 9 bases separated the two germline ends. This chain's CDR3 is CASSIPGVSGANVLTF. The CDR3 nucleotides are TGTGCCAGTAGTATTCCGGGTGTCTCTGGGGCCAACGTCCTGACTTTC.

The J gene is TRBJ2-2, the V gene TRBV9; D is unresolved. This CDR3 is built from 13 residues. From germline, CDR1 is SGDLS and CDR2 YYNGEE. Deletions cut 0 bases from V and 6 bases from J, with 6 bases between. The CDR3 region is CASSVARAGELFF. CDR3 coding DNA: TGTGCCAGCAGCGTAGCTCGGGCCGGGGAGCTGTTTTTT.